The T cell receptor (beta chain) under discussion was sequenced for a study of Ad26.COV2.S vaccination and SARS-CoV-2 variants. About the study: Doses of Ad26.COV2.S were injected into muscle once or twice, 56 days apart.

Assay: immunoSEQ multiplex PCR; the TCRdb copy retains only in-frame clones and omits some. Among roughly 700,000 clones listed, roughly nine tenths were seen once. As for treatment: around 19 received Ad26.COV2.S at low or high dose, single or two shots; about 5 received placebo; per-sample allocation not given. At day 63 after the first vaccine or placebo injection, samples were drawn. Donation was by an adult aged 18-55 years who was in Boston. Immunization relied on an Ad26 vector, which expressed Wuhan-strain SARS-CoV-2 spike. V lost 0 bases and J lost 0, with 10 bases in between. From germline, CDR1 is SGHRS and CDR2 YFSETQ. CDR3 length: 16 residues.

The sample in question was peripheral blood, obtained in a trial of Ad26.COV2.S vaccine versus placebo. The V call is TRBV5-1, the J call TRBJ1-3, with D possibly being TRBD1 (5 bases). This TCR was recovered from a person aged 18 to 65 who received the Ad26.COV2.S COVID-19 vaccine or a placebo. The CDR3 sequence is CASSLDRPGSGNTIYF. Written as DNA, the CDR3 is TGCGCCAGCAGCTTGGACAGGCCTGGCTCTGGAAACACCATATATTTT.